The entry below describes one T cell receptor beta chain. The data belong to a study of blood T cell repertoires in COVID-19. Overall study context: Sites across the United States, Italy and Spain contributed samples from acute and convalescent COVID-19.

CDR3 length: 15 residues. The V gene lost 3 bases and the J gene lost 1 base, with 13 bases spanning the gap. Germline CDR1 is KGHSH and CDR2 is LQKENI. The table came from immunoSEQ multiplex PCR; TCRdb's copy has only in-frame clones and leaves some out. Of about 310,000 clones in the sample, around 89% were seen once. The sample was PBMCs or T cells enriched from blood (not recorded which). J is TRBJ2-7 and V is TRBV18; D is perhaps TRBD1 (6 bases). This sequence originates from a young woman with acute COVID-19. The CDR3 DNA reads TGTGCCAGCTCACCCCTTATTACAGGGTCCTACGAGCAGTACTTC. Amino acid sequence: CASSPLITGSYEQYF.